This T cell receptor beta chain derives from a study of blood T cell repertoires in COVID-19. Study at large: Specimens from acute and convalescent COVID-19 originated in the United States, Italy and Spain.

The ends were cut back, 5 bases at V and 0 bases at J, with 7 bases in the middle. The CDR3 extends over 14 amino acids. Germline assignment: CDR1 LNHDA and CDR2 SQIVND (reference sequence). The repertoire was sequenced with immunoSEQ multiplex PCR; TCRdb's copy has only in-frame clones and lacks some. The sample has under 200,000 clones, about 83% seen once. Sample: PBMCs or T cells enriched from blood (not recorded which). This sequence was found in a woman in her 30s who had been exposed to COVID-19. V usage is TRBV19 and J usage is TRBJ1-4; no reliable D call. The CDR3 loop reads CASSSFPTNEKLFF. In DNA form, the CDR3 reads TGTGCCAGTAGTTCATTCCCAACTAATGAAAAACTGTTTTTT. Filled out from reference TRBV19 and TRBJ1-4, the complete variable domain reads DGGITQSPKYLFRKEGQNVTLSCEQNLNHDAMYWYRQDPGQGLRLIYYSQIVNDFQKGDIAEGYSVSREKKESFPLTVTSAQKNPTAFYLCASSSFPTNEKLFFGSGTQLSVL.